This is a list of T cell receptor beta chains from one sample in a study of cytomegalovirus exposure and HLA in healthy donors. Repertoires were generated with immunoSEQ multiplex PCR, while TCRdb's copy carries only in-frame clones and drops some. The data hold 150,000 to 200,000 clones, with roughly four fifths observed a single time. Input material: PBMCs. Source of these receptors: a man aged 45-65 years in good health and CMV-seropositive. CDR3s include the opening cysteine and the closing phenylalanine or tryptophan. The order of the fields is clone size, V gene, D gene, CDR3 length, J gene, CDR3 protein, CDR3 DNA. A D gene is named only where the DNA matches it firmly. Rows give clone size only sometimes, using once, few, many, or a class for an expanded clone.

-	TRBV7-9	-	14	TRBJ1-2	CASSLAARDIGYTF	TGTGCCAGCAGCTTAGCTGCGAGGGATATCGGCTACACCTTC
-	TRBV27	-	15	TRBJ2-7	CASRRGRQWTYEQYF	TGTGCCAGCCGCCGCGGCCGACAGTGGACCTACGAGCAGTACTTC
-	TRBV7-3	TRBD2	15	TRBJ2-2	CASSAQRGRTGELFF	TGTGCCAGCAGCGCTCAGCGGGGACGCACCGGGGAGCTGTTTTTT
-	TRBV27	-	17	TRBJ1-4	CASTPSGTETTNEKLFF	TGTGCCAGCACCCCAAGCGGGACCGAAACAACTAATGAAAAACTGTTTTTT
-	TRBV9	-	13	TRBJ2-3	CASSLTSGDTQYF	TGTGCCAGCAGCTTGACGTCGGGGGATACGCAGTATTTT
-	TRBV11-2	TRBD2	17	TRBJ2-1	CASSLSGTSSSYNEQFF	TGTGCCAGCAGCTTATCCGGGACTAGTAGCTCCTACAATGAGCAGTTCTTC
-	TRBV27	TRBD1	15	TRBJ2-2	CASSPGQILQGELFF	TGTGCCAGCAGCCCGGGACAGATCCTTCAGGGGGAGCTGTTTTTT
-	TRBV28	-	15	TRBJ2-7	CASRLRDSRPYEQYF	TGTGCCAGCAGGCTCCGGGACTCCCGCCCCTACGAGCAGTACTTC
-	TRBV30	-	15	TRBJ1-4	CAWSLKGRVPEKLFF	TGTGCCTGGAGTTTGAAAGGGAGGGTTCCGGAAAAACTGTTTTTT
-	TRBV5-6	-	17	TRBJ2-6	CASSRIRVGSGANVLTF	TGTGCCAGCAGCCGGATTAGGGTAGGGAGCGGGGCCAACGTCCTGACTTTC
-	TRBV5-1	TRBD1	14	TRBJ2-7	CASSYGTGSYEQYF	TGCGCCAGCAGCTACGGGACAGGCTCCTACGAGCAGTACTTC
once	TRBV6-5	TRBD2	15	TRBJ2-7	CASRKGLAGQREQYF	TGTGCCAGCAGAAAGGGACTAGCGGGCCAGCGTGAGCAGTACTTC
-	TRBV28	-	14	TRBJ1-1	CASSPWGGRTEAFF	TGTGCCAGCAGTCCTTGGGGGGGCCGGACTGAAGCTTTCTTT
-	TRBV5-6	TRBD2	11	TRBJ2-5	CASSRGGAQYF	TGTGCCAGCTCCCGGGGGGGCGCGCAGTACTTC
-	TRBV29-1	TRBD2	13	TRBJ2-5	CSVEDRGEETQYF	TGCAGCGTTGAAGATCGGGGGGAAGAGACCCAGTACTTC
few	TRBV6-1	TRBD1	15	TRBJ1-5	CASSSQGGSNQPQHF	TGTGCCAGCAGTTCACAGGGGGGGAGCAATCAGCCCCAGCATTTT
-	TRBV19	TRBD1	14	TRBJ2-1	CASQDRALSNEQFF	TGTGCCAGTCAAGACAGGGCGTTAAGCAATGAGCAGTTCTTC
-	TRBV5-1	TRBD2	16	TRBJ2-1	CASSLGAGGPPNEQFF	TGCGCCAGCAGCTTGGGAGCGGGGGGACCACCTAATGAGCAGTTCTTC
-	TRBV9	TRBD2	14	TRBJ2-5	CASSFGTSGEAQYF	TGTGCCAGCAGCTTTGGGACTAGCGGCGAGGCCCAGTACTTC
-	TRBV7-9	-	12	TRBJ2-7	CASSLDRAEQYF	TGTGCCAGCAGCTTAGACAGGGCCGAGCAGTACTTC
-	TRBV19	-	15	TRBJ2-3	CASSSGPEKGDTQYF	TGTGCCAGTAGTTCAGGCCCCGAAAAGGGGGATACGCAGTATTTT
once	TRBV6-5	-	12	TRBJ1-1	CASRTINTEAFF	TGTGCCAGCAGGACTATAAACACTGAAGCTTTCTTT
-	TRBV9	TRBD2	20	TRBJ2-5	CASSVGPGTAVAGGQETQYF	TGTGCCAGCAGCGTAGGCCCCGGGACCGCCGTAGCGGGGGGGCAAGAGACCCAGTACTTC
-	TRBV5-6	TRBD2	14	TRBJ2-1	CASSPSGKGNEQFF	TGTGCCAGCAGCCCTAGCGGGAAAGGCAATGAGCAGTTCTTC
once	TRBV19	-	16	TRBJ2-4	CASSDQGLGAKNIQYF	TGTGCCAGTAGTGATCAGGGCCTTGGAGCCAAAAACATTCAGTACTTC
-	TRBV6-1	TRBD1	16	TRBJ2-1	CASSEDRGRSYNEQFF	TGTGCCAGCAGTGAAGACAGGGGGCGCTCCTACAATGAGCAGTTCTTC
-	TRBV15	-	15	TRBJ2-3	CATSLDSFKSDTQYF	TGTGCCACCAGCCTTGACTCCTTCAAGTCAGATACGCAGTATTTT
-	TRBV28	-	15	TRBJ1-2	CASSLGPKANYGYTF	TGTGCCAGCAGTTTAGGGCCTAAAGCTAACTATGGCTACACCTTC
-	TRBV5-1	TRBD1	13	TRBJ2-5	CASSLQGKETQYF	TGCGCCAGCAGCTTACAGGGGAAGGAGACCCAGTACTTC
-	TRBV15	-	14	TRBJ2-5	CATSIRDGQETQYF	TGTGCCACCAGCATAAGAGACGGGCAAGAGACCCAGTACTTC
-	TRBV5-1	TRBD1	14	TRBJ1-1	CASSRGQVNTEAFF	TGCGCCAGCAGCCGAGGACAGGTGAACACTGAAGCTTTCTTT
few	TRBV5-1	-	15	TRBJ2-1	CASSLGQSSYNEQFF	TGCGCCAGCAGCTTGGGGCAGTCCTCCTACAATGAGCAGTTCTTC
-	TRBV30	-	15	TRBJ2-1	CAWTPNGRGYNEQFF	TGTGCCTGGACCCCAAATGGGCGGGGCTACAATGAGCAGTTCTTC
once	TRBV5-5	TRBD1	16	TRBJ1-5	CASSSGTGGGNQPQHF	TGTGCCAGCAGCTCCGGGACAGGGGGGGGCAATCAGCCCCAGCATTTT
-	TRBV28	TRBD1	20	TRBJ2-6	CASSLAPADRVVSGANVLTF	TGTGCCAGCAGCCTTGCCCCGGCGGACAGGGTGGTTTCTGGGGCCAACGTCCTGACTTTC
-	TRBV4-1	TRBD2	19	TRBJ2-2	CASSRRSLAGGPGFGELFF	TGCGCCAGCAGCCGAAGGAGCCTAGCGGGGGGGCCGGGGTTCGGGGAGCTGTTTTTT
-	TRBV19	-	14	TRBJ1-1	CASSMDRGGTEAFF	TGTGCCAGTAGTATGGACCGAGGGGGCACTGAAGCTTTCTTT
-	TRBV10-3	-	11	TRBJ1-2	CAIRDSYGYTF	TGTGCCATCAGAGACAGCTATGGCTACACCTTC
-	TRBV7-2	-	12	TRBJ1-1	CASRSGQLEAFF	TGTGCCAGCAGGTCCGGACAGCTTGAAGCTTTCTTT
-	TRBV28	-	13	TRBJ1-1	CASTSTVTTEAFF	TGTGCCAGCACCTCGACAGTAACCACTGAAGCTTTCTTT
-	TRBV5-4	TRBD1	16	TRBJ2-2	CASSSPGQGAGGELFF	TGTGCCAGCAGCTCTCCGGGACAGGGGGCGGGCGGGGAGCTGTTTTTT
-	TRBV5-1	TRBD1	14	TRBJ1-2	CASSLAGQGEGYTF	TGCGCCAGCAGCTTGGCGGGACAGGGAGAAGGCTACACCTTC
once	TRBV9	-	14	TRBJ1-4	CASSVTATNEKLFF	TGTGCCAGCAGCGTAACAGCAACTAATGAAAAACTGTTTTTT